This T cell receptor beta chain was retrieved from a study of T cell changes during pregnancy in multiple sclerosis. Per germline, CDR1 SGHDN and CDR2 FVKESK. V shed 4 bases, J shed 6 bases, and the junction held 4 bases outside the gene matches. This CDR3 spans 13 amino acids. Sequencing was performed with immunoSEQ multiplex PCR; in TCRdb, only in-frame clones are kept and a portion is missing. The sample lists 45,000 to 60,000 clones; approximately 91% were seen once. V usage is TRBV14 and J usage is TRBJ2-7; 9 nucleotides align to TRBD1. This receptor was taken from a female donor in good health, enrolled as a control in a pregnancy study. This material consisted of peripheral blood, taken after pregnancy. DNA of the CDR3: TGTGCCAGCAGCCTGAAACAGGGGGCCGAGCAGTACTTC. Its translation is CASSLKQGAEQYF.